This passage covers 22 T cell receptor beta chains from one sample sequenced in a study of T-cell memory formation after mild COVID-19. MiXCR was run by TCRdb on the 5' RACE reads, yielding one entry per CDR3 protein. The sample has roughly 580,000 distinct CDR3 sequences; about a sixth are singletons. The material sequenced was PBMCs or a T cell subset sorted from them (not recorded which). The origin of the receptors is an adult woman who had mild COVID-19 (a few samples of this study predate the infection). Cell type and time point are not known.

This rearrangement joins TRBV21-1 to TRBJ1-5; the listed D gene, TRBD1, was not tested against the DNA. TRBV21-1 is marked as a pseudogene. The CDR3 consists of 15 residues. The CDR3 is CASTASQGRDQPQHF. CDR3 nucleotide sequence: TGTGCCAGCACCGCGTCGCAGGGTCGCGATCAGCCCCAGCATTTT.

At least ten counts were recorded for this clonotype. The chain recombines TRBV7-3 with TRBJ2-1; 8 positions agree with TRBD2. The CDR3 consists of 15 residues. Germline V gene data show CDR1 as SGHTA and CDR2 as FQGTGA. The V segment lost 5 bases and the J segment 4 bases; nucleotides outside the gene matches: 7. The CDR3 is CASSPGLDSYNEQFF. The DNA of the CDR3 is TGTGCCAGCAGCCCGGGACTAGACTCTTACAATGAGCAGTTCTTC.

J is TRBJ2-1 and V is TRBV11-3, with D possibly matching TRBD2 (6 bases). Trimming left V 1 base short and J 4 bases short, with 11 bases between. Germline V lookup: CDR1 SGHNT, CDR2 YENEEA. The CDR3 has 15 residues. The CDR3 here is CASSLGGDFYNEQFF. The CDR3 nucleotides read TGTGCCAGCAGCTTAGGCGGGGATTTTTACAATGAGCAGTTCTTC.

The V gene is TRBV20-1, the J gene TRBJ2-7; 11 bases fit TRBD2. The CDR3 covers 15 residues. J lost 2 bases, V lost 6 bases, and 9 bases had no gene match. Germline assignment: CDR1 DFQATT and CDR2 SNEGSKA (reference sequence). CDR3 in DNA: TGCAGTGCAAAACTAGCGGGAGTTATACCCTACGAGCAGTACTTC. Encoded protein: CSAKLAGVIPYEQYF.

This clonotype was counted between two and nine times. CDR3 DNA: TGCGCCAGCAGCCAAGAAGGTACTTGGGGTCGCGAGCAGTTCTTC. Protein product: CASSQEGTWGREQFF. V gene TRBV4-3 combines with J gene TRBJ2-1, with D uncertain. The germline V and J ends were trimmed by 0 bases and 10 bases, with 16 bases remaining between them. The CDR3 runs to 15 residues. Germline-derived CDR1 and CDR2 are LGHNA and YSLEER.

The gene calls are TRBV5-5 and TRBJ1-1; D not certain. CDR3 length equals 13 residues. The V gene's germline CDR1 is SGHKS and CDR2 YYEKEE (reference sequence). V lost 2 bases and J 1 base, leaving 6 bases between the germline ends. DNA for the CDR3: TGTGCCAGCAGCTTTCCCACGAACACTGAAGCTTTCTTT. Translation: CASSFPTNTEAFF. Using reference TRBV5-5 and TRBJ1-1 for the parts outside the CDR3, the full variable domain is DAGVTQSPTHLIKTRGQQVTLRCSPISGHKSVSWYQQVLGQGPQFIFQYYEKEERGRGNFPDRFSARQFPNYSSELNVNALLLGDSALYLCASSFPTNTEAFFGQGTRLTVV.

V usage is TRBV5-4 and J usage is TRBJ2-2, with 11 bases fitting TRBD2. The V gene end was trimmed by 4 bases and the J gene end by 6 bases; junction bases not matched to a gene: 8. From germline, CDR1 is SGHNT and CDR2 YYREEE (reference sequence). This CDR3 is built from 16 residues. As DNA, the CDR3 is TGTGCCAGCAGCGCCCTAGCGGGGGGCCTTCCCGGGGAGCTGTTTTTT. It codes for CASSALAGGLPGELFF.

This rearrangement joins TRBV19 to TRBJ2-5; D is undetermined. This CDR3 region has 15 residues. Germline V gene lookup returns CDR1 LNHDA and CDR2 SQIVND (reference sequence). V lost 2 bases to trimming and J lost 2 bases, with 12 bases between them. This CDR3 reads CASSISSGVQETQYF. The DNA for the CDR3 is TGTGCCAGTAGTATAAGTAGTGGGGTACAAGAGACCCAGTACTTC.

The chain carries TRBV6-2 or TRBV6-3 and TRBJ2-7; 7 bases agree with TRBD2. With V trimmed by 7 bases and J by 3 bases, 9 bases remained unmatched. This CDR3 has 14 amino acids. Germline CDR1 reads MNHEY; CDR2 reads SVGEGT. The chain's CDR3 is CASTRAGNLYEQYF. CDR3 DNA sequence: TGTGCCAGCACTCGAGCGGGGAACCTCTACGAGCAGTACTTC.

The chain couples TRBV11-1 to TRBJ2-2; no reliable D call. Germline V gene data show CDR1 as SGHAT and CDR2 as FQDESV (reference sequence). The CDR3 runs to 14 residues. Trimming stripped 5 bases from V and 6 bases from J, with 13 bases between. CDR3 DNA sequence: TGTGCCAGCAGCCCCCATGGCGTCGCCGGGGAGCTGTTTTTT. Protein: CASSPHGVAGELFF.

Here the CDR3 reads CASSYPRTRDTLRNSPLHF. The CDR3 DNA sequence: TGTGCCAGCAGTTACCCGAGAACCCGGGACACGCTCAGGAATTCACCCCTCCACTTT. V gene TRBV6-2 or TRBV6-3 combines with J gene TRBJ1-6; D may be TRBD1 (6 bases). The CDR3 spans 19 residues. The germline V gene encodes CDR1 MNHEY and CDR2 SVGEGT. The V end lost 2 bases, the J end lost 7 bases, and 24 bases lay between the germline ends.

This clonotype was counted between two and nine times. The chain carries TRBV11-2 and TRBJ2-1; weak D call: TRBD2 (7 bases). This CDR3 is built from 16 residues. Per germline, CDR1 SGHAT and CDR2 FQNNGV. Trimming took 5 bases from V and 5 from J, leaving 19 bases between them. The CDR3 loop is CASSPTRGGLDNEQFF. The CDR3 DNA is TGTGCCAGCAGCCCCACGAGGGGGGGGCTCGACAATGAGCAGTTCTTC.

Many counts were recorded for this clonotype. J is TRBJ2-3 and V is TRBV9, with 13 positions matching TRBD2. Germline trimming cut 4 bases from V and 0 bases from J; bases unmatched to any gene: 8. This CDR3 has 18 residues. Germline V gives CDR1 SGDLS, CDR2 YYNGEE. The CDR3 region is CASSIGTSGVASTDTQYF. The DNA for the CDR3 is TGTGCCAGCAGCATCGGGACTAGCGGGGTCGCTAGCACAGATACGCAGTATTTT.

This clonotype was counted between two and nine times. The chain couples TRBV20-1 to TRBJ2-1; TRBD1 matches at 9 bases. The germline V gene has CDR1 DFQATT and CDR2 SNEGSKA (reference sequence). The CDR3 has 14 amino acids. V shed 2 bases and J 6 bases; nucleotides not matched to a gene: 5. The CDR3 reads CSARPGQGANEQFF. CDR3 nucleotide sequence: TGCAGTGCTAGACCGGGACAGGGCGCCAATGAGCAGTTCTTC.

This clonotype was observed many times. The junction departs from the called germline gene at one end, perhaps through a read error. The V and J genes are TRBV6-2 or TRBV6-3 and TRBJ2-1; the match to TRBD2 covers 11 bases. This CDR3 contains 15 residues. CDR1 is MNHEY, CDR2 SVGEGT, per germline. CDR3 sequence (DNA): TGCGCCAGCAGCGCAACTAGCGGGAGTTACAATGAGCAGTTCTTC. Translated, it gives CASSATSGSYNEQFF.

This clonotype was detected only a few times. The chain uses TRBV12-3 or TRBV12-4 and TRBJ1-1; D uncertain. Trimming left V 6 bases short and J 4 bases short, with 9 bases between. The CDR3 totals 12 residues. Here the CDR3 DNA reads TGTGCCAGCAGACTCCGGGGCACTGAAGCTTTCTTT. Translating gives CASRLRGTEAFF.

This clonotype was counted a few times. V gene TRBV30 combines with J gene TRBJ2-3, with 7 bases fitting TRBD2. V lost 3 bases and J lost 5; bases outside the gene matches: 8. Per the germline V gene, CDR1 is GTSNPN and CDR2 is SVGIG (reference sequence). The CDR3 is 14 residues long. CDR3 amino acids: CAWRTAGVLDTQYF. DNA for the CDR3: TGTGCCTGGAGGACGGCGGGAGTACTAGATACGCAGTATTTT.

The V and J genes are TRBV21-1 and TRBJ2-1; the DNA was not compared with TRBD2, the D call given in the table. TRBV21-1 is classified as a pseudogene. This CDR3 has 16 residues. The CDR3 protein is CASSKGGAGGWNEQFF. Written as DNA, the CDR3 is TGTGCCAGCAGCAAAGGGGGGGCGGGAGGCTGGAATGAGCAGTTCTTC.

The chain is built from TRBV20-1 and TRBJ1-1; no clear D gene. The CDR3 runs to 12 residues. V was clipped by 1 base and J by 4 bases, with 7 bases between them. The germline CDR1 and CDR2 sequences are DFQATT and SNEGSKA (reference sequence). The CDR3 DNA is TGCAGTGCTAGAGCAGAAGTCACTGAAGCTTTCTTT. Protein product: CSARAEVTEAFF.

The V call is TRBV6-1, the J call TRBJ1-1; 10 bases are a match to TRBD1. Germline loops: CDR1 MNHNS, CDR2 SASEGT. This CDR3 has 14 residues. Trimming removed 9 bases from V and 3 bases from J; junction bases left unmatched: 7. The CDR3 protein is CASGDRGWYTEAFF. Here the CDR3 DNA reads TGTGCCAGTGGGGACAGGGGCTGGTACACTGAAGCTTTCTTT.

In this sample, this clonotype turned up a few times. This rearrangement joins TRBV6-1 to TRBJ2-7, with 9 bases aligning to TRBD1. This CDR3 region has 17 residues. J was trimmed by 0 bases and V by 5 bases; bases with no gene match: 11. CDR1 and CDR2 (germline): MNHNS, SASEGT. The CDR3 bases are TGTGCCAGCAGTCTACGGGACAGGGCTTTAAACTCCTACGAGCAGTACTTC. It yields the protein CASSLRDRALNSYEQYF.

The chain combines TRBV14 with TRBJ2-1; D gene uncertain. In germline, CDR1 is SGHDN, CDR2 FVKESK. The CDR3 extends over 15 amino acids. Trimming took off 1 base at V and 4 bases at J, with 11 bases between the two ends. CDR3 in DNA: TGTGCCAGCAGCCAAGGGCAGGCCGTGTACAATGAGCAGTTCTTC. Translating gives CASSQGQAVYNEQFF.